The rows below give T cell receptor beta chains drawn from one sample of a study of Graves' ophthalmopathy and Graves' hyperthyroidism. TCRdb ran MiXCR on the multiplex PCR reads and lists one entry per CDR3 protein. The sample gives 300,000 to 400,000 distinct CDR3 sequences, about a sixth of which show up once; 10% to 15% is in the top ten. Sequenced: peripheral blood. These receptors were taken from an adult man with Graves' ophthalmopathy. The CDR3 runs from the conserved cysteine through the conserved F or W. The D gene is left open where the match is weak. Expanded clones are given a class, and other clones once, few, many or no size at all.

clone size: many; D gene: TRBD1; V gene: TRBV7-9; J gene: TRBJ1-3; CDR3 protein: CASSSQRQGASSGNTIYF; CDR3 DNA: TGTGCCAGCAGCTCCCAAAGACAGGGGGCCTCCTCTGGAAACACCATATATTTT
clone size: NA; D gene: NA; V gene: TRBV28; J gene: TRBJ1-2; CDR3 protein: CASSLAGKVYGYTF; CDR3 DNA: TGTGCCAGCAGTTTAGCAGGGAAAGTCTATGGCTACACCTTC
clone size: many; D gene: TRBD1; V gene: TRBV27; J gene: TRBJ1-2; CDR3 protein: CASSYRGEGAPYGYTF; CDR3 DNA: TGTGCCAGCAGTTATAGGGGGGAGGGGGCCCCCTATGGCTACACCTTC
clone size: many; D gene: TRBD1; V gene: TRBV6-5; J gene: TRBJ2-5; CDR3 protein: CASSTQGGSETQYF; CDR3 DNA: TGTGCCAGCAGCACCCAAGGGGGCTCAGAGACCCAGTACTTC
clone size: few; D gene: NA; V gene: TRBV3-1; J gene: TRBJ1-2; CDR3 protein: CASSPFKAGNYGYTF; CDR3 DNA: TGTGCCAGCAGCCCGTTCAAGGCGGGGAACTATGGCTACACCTTC
clone size: many; D gene: NA; V gene: TRBV12-3/TRBV12-4; J gene: TRBJ1-3; CDR3 protein: CASSSAGSGSGNTIYF; CDR3 DNA: TGTGCCAGCAGTTCGGCAGGGTCGGGCTCTGGAAACACCATATATTTT
clone size: many; D gene: NA; V gene: TRBV7-9; J gene: TRBJ2-5; CDR3 protein: CASSPEVKAGQETQYF; CDR3 DNA: TGTGCCAGCAGCCCAGAGGTCAAAGCGGGCCAAGAGACCCAGTACTTC
clone size: NA; D gene: TRBD1; V gene: TRBV30; J gene: TRBJ2-5; CDR3 protein: CAWSGKTGGRETQYF; CDR3 DNA: TGTGCCTGGAGTGGTAAAACAGGGGGCCGGGAGACCCAGTACTTC
clone size: many; D gene: NA; V gene: TRBV6-2/TRBV6-3; J gene: TRBJ1-2; CDR3 protein: CASRPRIGASYGYTF; CDR3 DNA: TGTGCCAGCAGACCCCGGATTGGAGCGTCCTATGGCTACACCTTC
clone size: few; D gene: NA; V gene: TRBV20-1; J gene: TRBJ1-1; CDR3 protein: CSPAGGPNTEAFF; CDR3 DNA: TGCAGTCCGGCTGGGGGCCCGAACACTGAAGCTTTCTTT
clone size: many; D gene: NA; V gene: TRBV6-1; J gene: TRBJ2-7; CDR3 protein: CASSEIVEQYF; CDR3 DNA: TGTGCCAGCAGTGAAATCGTCGAGCAGTACTTC
clone size: many; D gene: NA; V gene: TRBV6-2/TRBV6-3; J gene: TRBJ2-7; CDR3 protein: CASSRGAFYEQYF; CDR3 DNA: TGTGCCAGCAGCCGCGGGGCCTTCTACGAGCAGTACTTC
clone size: many; D gene: NA; V gene: TRBV12-3/TRBV12-4; J gene: TRBJ2-7; CDR3 protein: CASSLRDVEQYF; CDR3 DNA: TGTGCCAGCAGTTTACGGGACGTCGAGCAGTACTTC
clone size: many; D gene: TRBD1; V gene: TRBV20-1; J gene: TRBJ2-7; CDR3 protein: CSAAQGQEGYYEQYF; CDR3 DNA: TGCAGTGCCGCCCAAGGACAGGAAGGGTACTACGAGCAGTACTTC
clone size: many; D gene: TRBD1; V gene: TRBV27; J gene: TRBJ1-2; CDR3 protein: CASSWGQGSGYTF; CDR3 DNA: TGTGCCAGCAGTTGGGGACAGGGCAGTGGCTACACCTTC
clone size: many; D gene: TRBD1; V gene: TRBV6-5; J gene: TRBJ2-7; CDR3 protein: CASSYGGTGGREQYF; CDR3 DNA: TGTGCCAGCAGTTACGGAGGGACAGGGGGGCGCGAGCAGTACTTC
clone size: many; D gene: NA; V gene: TRBV6-5; J gene: TRBJ2-7; CDR3 protein: CASKRVLDCPYF; CDR3 DNA: TGTGCCAGCAAAAGGGTCCTGGATTGTCCGTACTTC
clone size: NA; D gene: TRBD1; V gene: TRBV6-1; J gene: TRBJ2-5; CDR3 protein: CASCRDRGWETQYF; CDR3 DNA: TGTGCCAGCTGCCGGGACAGGGGTTGGGAGACCCAGTACTTC
clone size: many; D gene: TRBD1; V gene: TRBV6-2/TRBV6-3; J gene: TRBJ2-7; CDR3 protein: CASTDPGQGEYEQYF; CDR3 DNA: TGTGCCAGCACAGACCCGGGACAGGGAGAGTACGAGCAGTACTTC
clone size: many; D gene: NA; V gene: TRBV12-3/TRBV12-4; J gene: TRBJ2-7; CDR3 protein: CASSFRDGTSSYEQYF; CDR3 DNA: TGTGCCAGCAGCTTCCGGGACGGAACGAGCTCCTACGAGCAGTACTTC
clone size: NA; D gene: NA; V gene: TRBV7-8; J gene: TRBJ1-5; CDR3 protein: CASSLAAKNQPQHF; CDR3 DNA: TGTGCCAGCAGCTTAGCGGCAAAGAATCAGCCCCAGCATTTT
clone size: many; D gene: NA; V gene: TRBV27; J gene: TRBJ1-1; CDR3 protein: CASRLVSAAEAFF; CDR3 DNA: TGTGCCAGCAGACTTGTTTCGGCCGCTGAAGCTTTCTTT
clone size: few; D gene: NA; V gene: TRBV24-1; J gene: TRBJ2-2; CDR3 protein: CATTGQTGELFF; CDR3 DNA: TGTGCCACTACCGGACAAACCGGGGAGCTGTTTTTT
clone size: NA; D gene: NA; V gene: TRBV15; J gene: TRBJ1-1; CDR3 protein: CATSRGQLNTEAFF; CDR3 DNA: TGTGCCACCAGCAGAGGACAGTTGAACACTGAAGCTTTCTTT
clone size: many; D gene: TRBD2; V gene: TRBV12-3/TRBV12-4; J gene: TRBJ2-1; CDR3 protein: CASSSTSGSSYNEQFF; CDR3 DNA: TGTGCCAGCAGTTCGACTAGCGGGAGTTCCTACAATGAGCAGTTCTTC
clone size: NA; D gene: TRBD2; V gene: TRBV28; J gene: TRBJ2-7; CDR3 protein: CASFTSGKSEQYF; CDR3 DNA: TGTGCCAGCTTTACTAGCGGGAAGAGCGAGCAGTACTTC
clone size: many; D gene: NA; V gene: TRBV6-1; J gene: TRBJ2-5; CDR3 protein: CASSDYLRGIQETQYF; CDR3 DNA: TGTGCCAGCAGTGATTATTTAAGGGGCATCCAAGAGACCCAGTACTTC
clone size: many; D gene: NA; V gene: TRBV12-3/TRBV12-4; J gene: TRBJ2-5; CDR3 protein: CASSLWGVQETQYF; CDR3 DNA: TGTGCCAGCAGTCTCTGGGGTGTACAAGAGACCCAGTACTTC
clone size: many; D gene: NA; V gene: TRBV15; J gene: TRBJ1-5; CDR3 protein: CATSITGLNQPQHF; CDR3 DNA: TGTGCCACCAGCATTACAGGCCTCAATCAGCCCCAGCATTTT
clone size: NA; D gene: TRBD2; V gene: TRBV30; J gene: TRBJ2-7; CDR3 protein: CAWGPSTSGRIGQYF; CDR3 DNA: TGTGCCTGGGGCCCTTCGACTAGCGGGAGGATTGGGCAGTACTTC
clone size: many; D gene: TRBD1; V gene: TRBV7-2; J gene: TRBJ2-7; CDR3 protein: CASSTPGGAGWEQYF; CDR3 DNA: TGTGCCAGCAGCACGCCAGGGGGCGCAGGGTGGGAGCAGTACTTC
clone size: NA; D gene: NA; V gene: TRBV29-1; J gene: TRBJ1-1; CDR3 protein: CSVKPRGRAFF; CDR3 DNA: TGCAGCGTCAAACCCAGGGGCCGCGCTTTCTTT
clone size: many; D gene: TRBD1; V gene: TRBV11-2; J gene: TRBJ2-3; CDR3 protein: CASSMNRGRVTDTQYF; CDR3 DNA: TGTGCCAGCAGCATGAACAGGGGGCGCGTCACAGATACGCAGTATTTT
clone size: NA; D gene: TRBD2; V gene: TRBV7-2; J gene: TRBJ2-4; CDR3 protein: CASSQLAGEVDIQYF; CDR3 DNA: TGTGCCAGCAGCCAACTAGCGGGAGAAGTCGACATTCAGTACTTC
clone size: few; D gene: NA; V gene: TRBV6-1; J gene: TRBJ1-1; CDR3 protein: CASSAPDSNTEAFF; CDR3 DNA: TGTGCCAGCAGTGCCCCGGACAGCAACACTGAAGCTTTCTTT
clone size: NA; D gene: TRBD2; V gene: TRBV6-1; J gene: TRBJ2-5; CDR3 protein: CASTGTSGNSLTQYF; CDR3 DNA: TGTGCCAGCACCGGGACTAGCGGGAACAGCTTGACCCAGTACTTC
clone size: many; D gene: NA; V gene: TRBV19; J gene: TRBJ2-2; CDR3 protein: CASSPVTGELFF; CDR3 DNA: TGTGCCAGTAGCCCGGTTACGGGGGAGCTGTTTTTT
clone size: many; D gene: TRBD2; V gene: TRBV20-1; J gene: TRBJ2-7; CDR3 protein: CSASGTNSYEQYF; CDR3 DNA: TGCAGTGCCTCCGGGACTAACTCCTACGAGCAGTACTTC
clone size: many; D gene: NA; V gene: TRBV5-5; J gene: TRBJ1-1; CDR3 protein: CASSLEQNTEAFF; CDR3 DNA: TGTGCCAGCAGCTTGGAACAGAACACTGAAGCTTTCTTT
clone size: many; D gene: TRBD2; V gene: TRBV20-1; J gene: TRBJ2-7; CDR3 protein: CSARDPTSGGGDEQYF; CDR3 DNA: TGCAGTGCTAGAGATCCTACTAGCGGGGGCGGAGACGAGCAGTACTTC
clone size: NA; D gene: TRBD2; V gene: TRBV10-3; J gene: TRBJ2-2; CDR3 protein: CAISPGGANTGELFF; CDR3 DNA: TGTGCCATCTCCCCCGGGGGGGCGAACACCGGGGAGCTGTTTTTT
clone size: many; D gene: TRBD2; V gene: TRBV20-1; J gene: TRBJ2-7; CDR3 protein: CSARAPGGQYF; CDR3 DNA: TGCAGTGCTAGAGCCCCGGGGGGGCAGTACTTC
clone size: many; D gene: NA; V gene: TRBV5-1; J gene: TRBJ1-1; CDR3 protein: CASSLVRDPLPFF; CDR3 DNA: TGCGCCAGCAGCTTGGTTCGGGACCCCTTGCCTTTCTTT
clone size: NA; D gene: TRBD1; V gene: TRBV18; J gene: TRBJ2-5; CDR3 protein: CASSPFRDRSETQYF; CDR3 DNA: TGTGCCAGCTCACCATTTCGGGACAGGAGTGAGACCCAGTACTTC
clone size: many; D gene: NA; V gene: TRBV3-1; J gene: TRBJ1-2; CDR3 protein: CASSQGVPVSVALDYGYTF; CDR3 DNA: TGTGCCAGCAGCCAAGGGGTTCCGGTCAGTGTCGCCTTGGACTATGGCTACACCTTC